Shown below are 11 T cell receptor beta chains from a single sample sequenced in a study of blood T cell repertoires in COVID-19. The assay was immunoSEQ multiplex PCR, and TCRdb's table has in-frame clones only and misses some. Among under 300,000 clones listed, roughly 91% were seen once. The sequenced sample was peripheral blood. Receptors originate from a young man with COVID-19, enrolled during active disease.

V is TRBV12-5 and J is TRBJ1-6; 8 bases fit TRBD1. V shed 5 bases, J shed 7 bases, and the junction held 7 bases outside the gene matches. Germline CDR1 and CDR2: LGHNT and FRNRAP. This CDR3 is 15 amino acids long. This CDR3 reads CASGQDPGGNSPLHF. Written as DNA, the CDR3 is TGTGCTAGTGGTCAGGACCCAGGGGGCAATTCACCCCTCCACTTT.

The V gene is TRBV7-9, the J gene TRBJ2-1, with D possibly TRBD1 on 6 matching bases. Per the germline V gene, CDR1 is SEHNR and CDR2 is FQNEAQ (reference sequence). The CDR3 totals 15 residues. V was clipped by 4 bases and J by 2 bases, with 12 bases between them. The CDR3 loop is CASSYDRTTYNEQFF. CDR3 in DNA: TGTGCCAGCAGCTACGACAGGACCACCTACAATGAGCAGTTCTTC.

The CDR3 DNA reads TGTGCCAGCAGCCCGGACAGGGGGGATTATGGCTACACCTTC. Amino acid sequence: CASSPDRGDYGYTF. The V gene is TRBV5-6, the J gene TRBJ1-2; 10 nucleotides agree with TRBD1. The CDR3 extends over 14 amino acids. J lost 5 bases, V lost 4 bases, and 5 bases had no gene match. The germline CDR1 and CDR2 sequences are SGHDT and YYEEEE. The variable domain in full, with the rest retrieved from reference TRBV5-6 and TRBJ1-2, is DAGVTQSPTHLIKTRGQQVTLRCSPKSGHDTVSWYQQALGQGPQFIFQYYEEEERQRGNFPDRFSGHQFPNYSSELNVNALLLGDSALYLCASSPDRGDYGYTFGSGTRLTVV.

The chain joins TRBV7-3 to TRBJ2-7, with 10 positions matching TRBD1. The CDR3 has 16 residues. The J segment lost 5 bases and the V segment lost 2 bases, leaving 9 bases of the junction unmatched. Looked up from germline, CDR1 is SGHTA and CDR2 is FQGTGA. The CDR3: CASSLADRGNPNEQYF. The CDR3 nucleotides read TGTGCCAGCAGCTTAGCGGACAGGGGGAACCCCAACGAGCAGTACTTC. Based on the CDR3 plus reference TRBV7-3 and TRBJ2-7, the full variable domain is GAGVSQTPSNKVTEKGKYVELRCDPISGHTALYWYRQSLGQGPEFLIYFQGTGAADDSGLPNDRFFAVRPEGSVSTLKIQRTERGDSAVYLCASSLADRGNPNEQYFGPGTRLTVT.

The CDR3 nucleotides read TGTGCCAGCAGCCAAGATCCCGGGACTACGGCAGGTGGCTACACCTTC. It translates to CASSQDPGTTAGGYTF. The J gene is TRBJ1-2, the V gene TRBV4-2, with D maybe TRBD1 (5 bases). The V end was cut by 0 bases, the J end by 7 bases, with 18 bases between. CDR1 is LGHNA, CDR2 YNFKEQ, per germline. This CDR3 spans 16 amino acids.

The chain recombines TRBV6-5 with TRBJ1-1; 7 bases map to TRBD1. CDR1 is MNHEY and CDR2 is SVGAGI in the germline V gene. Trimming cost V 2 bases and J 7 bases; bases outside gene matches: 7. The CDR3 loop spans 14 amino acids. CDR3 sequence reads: CASSYGTDTIEAFF. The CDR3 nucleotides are TGTGCCAGCAGTTACGGGACAGATACTATTGAAGCTTTCTTT.

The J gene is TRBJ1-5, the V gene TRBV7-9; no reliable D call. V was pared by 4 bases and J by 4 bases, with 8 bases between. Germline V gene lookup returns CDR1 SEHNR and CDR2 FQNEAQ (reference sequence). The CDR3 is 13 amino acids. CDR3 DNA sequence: TGTGCCAGCAGCTCTTCGGAGAATCAGCCCCAGCATTTT. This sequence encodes CASSSSENQPQHF.

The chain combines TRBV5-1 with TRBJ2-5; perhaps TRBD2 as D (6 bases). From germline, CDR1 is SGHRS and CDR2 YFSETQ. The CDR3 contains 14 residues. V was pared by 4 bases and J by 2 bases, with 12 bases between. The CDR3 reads CASSVGGVQETQYF. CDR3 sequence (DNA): TGCGCCAGCAGCGTCGGAGGGGTTCAAGAGACCCAGTACTTC.

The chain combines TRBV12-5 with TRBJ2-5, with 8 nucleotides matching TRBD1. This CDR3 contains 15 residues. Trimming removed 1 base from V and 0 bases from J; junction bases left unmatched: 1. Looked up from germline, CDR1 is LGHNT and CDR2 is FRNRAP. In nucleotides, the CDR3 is TGTGCTAGTGGTTTGGGGGACAGGTACCAAGAGACCCAGTACTTC. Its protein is CASGLGDRYQETQYF.

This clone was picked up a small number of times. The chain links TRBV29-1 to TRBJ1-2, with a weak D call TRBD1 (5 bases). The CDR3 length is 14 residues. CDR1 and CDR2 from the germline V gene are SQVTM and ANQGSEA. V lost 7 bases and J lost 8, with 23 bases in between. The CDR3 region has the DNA TGCAGCGCCACACACGGAGACGGTGCAGGGGGCTACACCTTC. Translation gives CSATHGDGAGGYTF.

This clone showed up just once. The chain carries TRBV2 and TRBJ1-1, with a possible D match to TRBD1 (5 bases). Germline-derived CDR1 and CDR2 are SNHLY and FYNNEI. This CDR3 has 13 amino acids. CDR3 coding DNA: TGTGCGGGCAAAAGGGGAAGGAACACTGAAGCTTTCTTT. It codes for CAGKRGRNTEAFF.